The 14 T cell receptor beta chains presented below share a single source sample, sequenced in a study of shared clonotypes between healthy human individuals. Naive CD8 cells were CD45RO-negative, positively selected for CCR7, excluding terminally differentiated effector memory CD45RA+ cells. Clones were sequenced by immunoSEQ multiplex PCR, and TCRdb holds only the in-frame ones, with some missing. The sample has around 700,000 clones, about 91% seen once; the top ten hold 24%. The specimen sequenced was naive CD8+ T cells sorted from blood. These receptors were collected from a man aged 25 to 40 in good health.

The rearrangement uses TRBV5-1 and TRBJ2-3; 9 nucleotides line up with TRBD2. With V trimmed by 0 bases and J by 6 bases, 11 bases remained unmatched. The CDR3 totals 17 residues. CDR1 and CDR2 (germline): SGHRS, YFSETQ. The CDR3 coding sequence is TGCGCCAGCAGCTTGGCTCACAGCGGGAGGATCCAGGATACGCAGTATTTT. It translates to CASSLAHSGRIQDTQYF. Using reference TRBV5-1 and TRBJ2-3 for the parts outside the CDR3, the full variable domain is KAGVTQTPRYLIKTRGQQVTLSCSPISGHRSVSWYQQTPGQGLQFLFEYFSETQRNKGNFPGRFSGRQFSNSRSEMNVSTLELGDSALYLCASSLAHSGRIQDTQYFGPGTRLTVL.

The V and J genes are TRBV4-1 and TRBJ2-1, with D hard to call. The CDR3 has 12 residues. Germline V lookup: CDR1 MGHRA, CDR2 YSYEKL. V shed 4 bases and J shed 6 bases, with 7 bases lying between them. The CDR3 here is CASSPPTNEQFF. The CDR3 region has the DNA TGCGCCAGCAGCCCTCCCACCAATGAGCAGTTCTTC.

The chain employs TRBV4-1 and TRBJ1-2; possible D gene TRBD1, 5 bases. Germline V lookup: CDR1 MGHRA, CDR2 YSYEKL. With 3 bases removed from V and 6 bases from J, the gap between germline ends came to 23 bases. The CDR3 is made up of 17 amino acids. The CDR3 is CASSHRDGDIPHNGYTF. The CDR3 coding sequence is TGCGCCAGCAGCCACCGGGACGGTGATATTCCCCATAATGGCTACACCTTC.

The V gene is TRBV27, the J gene TRBJ2-5; TRBD2 agrees at 12 bases. CDR3 size: 15 residues. V gave up 4 bases and J gave up 5 bases; unmatched junction bases: 5. The germline V gene encodes CDR1 MNHEY and CDR2 SMNVEV (reference sequence). The CDR3 sequence is CASSWLAGGRETQYF. DNA of the CDR3: TGTGCCAGCAGTTGGCTAGCGGGAGGGAGGGAGACCCAGTACTTC.

The chain uses TRBV2 and TRBJ1-2; unclear D gene. Deletions cut 4 bases from V and 3 bases from J, with 9 bases between. This CDR3 spans 13 amino acids. Germline CDR1 SNHLY, CDR2 FYNNEI. CDR3 sequence (DNA): TGTGCCAGCAGTGGTGTCGAAGACTATGGCTACACCTTC. It encodes CASSGVEDYGYTF.

The V call is TRBV6-5, the J call TRBJ1-1; possible D gene TRBD1, 6 bases. The V end lost 7 bases, the J end lost 0 bases, and 9 bases lay between the germline ends. The CDR3 extends over 13 amino acids. CDR1 and CDR2 from the germline V gene are MNHEY and SVGAGI. The CDR3 reads CASKTGLNTEAFF. CDR3 nucleotides: TGTGCCAGCAAAACAGGGCTGAACACTGAAGCTTTCTTT.

A single count supports this clone. This sequence joins TRBV11-2 and TRBJ2-2; 10 positions agree with TRBD2. Germline V gene sequence: CDR1 SGHAT, CDR2 FQNNGV. The CDR3 spans 16 residues. The V and J ends lost 5 bases and 5 bases, in that order; junction bases with no gene match: 8. CDR3 region: CASSPGLAVITGELFF. CDR3 bases: TGTGCCAGCAGCCCAGGACTAGCGGTCATAACCGGGGAGCTGTTTTTT. Drawing the rest from reference TRBV11-2 and TRBJ2-2, the complete variable domain is EAGVAQSPRYKIIEKRQSVAFWCNPISGHATLYWYQQILGQGPKLLIQFQNNGVVDDSQLPKDRFSAERLKGVDSTLKIQPAKLEDSAVYLCASSPGLAVITGELFFGEGSRLTVL.

The chain couples TRBV6-4 to TRBJ2-1; D gene ambiguous. Germline V CDR1 and CDR2: MRHNA, SNTAGT. V lost 2 bases to trimming and J lost 0 bases, with 11 bases between them. The CDR3 has 16 amino acids. CDR3 loop: CASSDTETSSYNEQFF. In nucleotides, the CDR3 is TGTGCCAGCAGTGACACAGAGACAAGCTCCTACAATGAGCAGTTCTTC.

This rearrangement joins TRBV10-3 to TRBJ2-3, with a tentative D call TRBD1 (7 bases). In germline, CDR1 is ENHRY, CDR2 SYGVKD. Trimming took 0 bases from V and 6 from J, leaving 13 bases between them. CDR3 length: 15 residues. Here the CDR3 reads CAISESSAGGDTQYF. As DNA, the CDR3 is TGTGCCATCAGTGAGTCTAGCGCAGGGGGGGATACGCAGTATTTT.

J is TRBJ2-3 and V is TRBV9, with unresolved D. The germline V and J ends were trimmed by 1 base and 5 bases, with 2 bases remaining between them. CDR1 and CDR2 from the germline V gene are SGDLS and YYNGEE. This CDR3 spans 11 amino acids. This chain's CDR3 is CASSVKDTQYF. CDR3 nucleotide sequence: TGTGCCAGCAGCGTAAAAGATACGCAGTATTTT.

This chain links TRBV10-3 with TRBJ1-2; 9 bases map to TRBD1. V lost 5 bases to trimming and J lost 6 bases; unmatched junction nucleotides: 10. Looked up from germline, CDR1 is ENHRY and CDR2 is SYGVKD. There are 15 residues in the CDR3. The CDR3 sequence: CAISHPGTGRDGYTF. For the CDR3, the DNA is TGTGCCATCAGTCATCCCGGGACAGGGAGGGATGGCTACACCTTC.

This clone was counted a single time. The V and J genes are TRBV29-1 and TRBJ2-3, with 9 nucleotides matching TRBD2. V shed 6 bases and J 4 bases; nucleotides not matched to a gene: 20. CDR1 and CDR2 (germline): SQVTM, ANQGSEA. This CDR3 is 18 amino acids long. DNA of the CDR3: TGCAGCGTCTCTGGCGGGAGGGCAGATCAGGGTATTCCAGATACGCAGTATTTT. The encoded protein is CSVSGGRADQGIPDTQYF.

This clone appeared a single time. CDR3 in amino acids: CASSDNRVTDYNEQFF. In DNA, the CDR3 is TGTGCCAGCAGCGACAACAGGGTTACAGACTACAATGAGCAGTTCTTC. The chain employs TRBV9 and TRBJ2-1; D is perhaps TRBD1 (6 bases). V shed 3 bases and J shed 3 bases, with 16 bases lying between them. Germline assignment: CDR1 SGDLS and CDR2 YYNGEE. There are 16 residues in the CDR3.

The chain has TRBV7-9 and TRBJ2-3; D unclear. The germline gives CDR1 SEHNR, CDR2 FQNEAQ (reference sequence). V lost 4 bases, J lost 3 bases, and 11 bases lay in between. The CDR3 spans 14 residues. The CDR3 nucleotides are TGTGCCAGCAGCTCCGAGATATCGACAGATACGCAGTATTTT. This sequence encodes CASSSEISTDTQYF.